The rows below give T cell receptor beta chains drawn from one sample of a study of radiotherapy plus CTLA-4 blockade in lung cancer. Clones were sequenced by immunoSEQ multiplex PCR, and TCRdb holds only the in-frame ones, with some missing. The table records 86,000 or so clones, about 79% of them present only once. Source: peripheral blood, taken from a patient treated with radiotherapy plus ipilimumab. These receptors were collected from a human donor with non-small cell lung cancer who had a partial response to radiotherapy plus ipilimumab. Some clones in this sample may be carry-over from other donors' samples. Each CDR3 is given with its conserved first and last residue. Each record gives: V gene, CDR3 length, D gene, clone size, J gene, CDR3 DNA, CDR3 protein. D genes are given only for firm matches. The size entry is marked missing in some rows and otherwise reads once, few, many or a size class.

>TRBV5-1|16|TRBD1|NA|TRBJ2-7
TGCGCCAGCAGCTTGGGATCCGGGACAGGAAAATACGAGCAGTACTTC
CASSLGSGTGKYEQYF
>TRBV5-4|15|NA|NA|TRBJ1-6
TGTGCCAGCAGCCCGGACAGATTCTATAATTCACCCCTCCACTTT
CASSPDRFYNSPLHF
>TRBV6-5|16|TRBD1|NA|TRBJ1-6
TGTGCCAGCAGTTACACCGGACAGGGGTGGAATTCACCCCTCCACTTT
CASSYTGQGWNSPLHF
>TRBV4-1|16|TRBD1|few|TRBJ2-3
TGCGCCAGCAGCCAAGAACCGACAGGGGGCACAGATACGCAGTATTTT
CASSQEPTGGTDTQYF
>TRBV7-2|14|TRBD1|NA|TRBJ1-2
TGTGCCAGCAGCTTAGTGCAGGGGGCTTTCGGCTACACCTTC
CASSLVQGAFGYTF
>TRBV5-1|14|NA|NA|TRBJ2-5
TGCGCCGGCAGGGTCAGCCCGAACCAGGGGACCCAGTACTTC
CAGRVSPNQGTQYF
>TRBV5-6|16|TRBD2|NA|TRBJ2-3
TGTGCCAGCAGCTCGCGGTCTAGCGGGGGATCAGATACGCAGTATTTT
CASSSRSSGGSDTQYF
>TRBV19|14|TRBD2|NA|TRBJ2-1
TGTGCCAGTAGTATTGGACTAGCGGGGGGCTGGCAGTTCTTC
CASSIGLAGGWQFF
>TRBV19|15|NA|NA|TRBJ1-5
TGTGCCAGTAAATGGAGTTCTAGGCGCAATCAGCCCCAGCATTTT
CASKWSSRRNQPQHF
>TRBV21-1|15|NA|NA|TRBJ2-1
TGTGCCAGCAGCAAAAGAGCGGTAGCGGGGGTTGAGCAGTTCTTC
CASSKRAVAGVEQFF
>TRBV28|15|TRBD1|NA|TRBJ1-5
TGTGCCAGCAGTAGGACAGGGGATAGCAATCAGCCCCAGCATTTT
CASSRTGDSNQPQHF
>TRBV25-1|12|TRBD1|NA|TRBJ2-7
TGTGCCAGCCACGGACAGGGTGACGAGCAGTACTTC
CASHGQGDEQYF
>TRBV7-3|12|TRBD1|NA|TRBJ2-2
TGTGCCAGCAGCGGGACAGTCGGGGAGCTGTTTTTT
CASSGTVGELFF
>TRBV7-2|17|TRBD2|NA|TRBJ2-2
TGTGCCAGCAGCTTATATCCCCCGGGAGGATGTACCGGGGAGCTGTTTTTT
CASSLYPPGGCTGELFF
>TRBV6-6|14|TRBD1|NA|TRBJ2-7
TGTGCCAGCAGTCCGTCCCGGGACAGCTACGAGCAGTACTTC
CASSPSRDSYEQYF
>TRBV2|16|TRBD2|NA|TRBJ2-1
TGTGCCAGCAGCTATAGGACTAGCGCCTCCTACAATGAGCAGTTCTTC
CASSYRTSASYNEQFF
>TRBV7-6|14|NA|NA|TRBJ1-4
TGTGCCAGCAGCCATCGAAGGGGCGCTGAAAAACTGTTTTTT
CASSHRRGAEKLFF
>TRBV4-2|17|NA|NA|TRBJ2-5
TGTGCCAGCAGCCAAGAGGGGTTGCCGGGGGGCGAAGAGACCCAGTACTTC
CASSQEGLPGGEETQYF
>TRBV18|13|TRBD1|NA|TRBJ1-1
TGTGCCAGCTCACCAGACCGGGACAGGGGGGCTTTCTTT
CASSPDRDRGAFF
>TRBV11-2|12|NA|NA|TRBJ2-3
TGTGCCAGCAGCCGAGCGTCACATACGCAGTATTTT
CASSRASHTQYF
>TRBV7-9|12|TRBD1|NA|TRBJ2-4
TGTGCCAGCAGCACAACCACAGGACAGGGTGACTTC
CASSTTTGQGDF
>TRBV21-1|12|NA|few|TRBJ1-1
TGTGCCAGGGGCAGGGTACGCACTGAAGCTTTCTTT
CARGRVRTEAFF
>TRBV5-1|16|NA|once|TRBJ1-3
TGCGCCAGCAGCTGGGACCCAGGGGCCTCTGGAAACACCATATATTTT
CASSWDPGASGNTIYF
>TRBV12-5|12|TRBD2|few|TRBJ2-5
TGTGCTAGTGGGCGGGAGCGAGAGACCCAGTACTTC
CASGRERETQYF
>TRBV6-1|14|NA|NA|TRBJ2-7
TGTGCCAGCTTCCCCTCCCAGGGGCGGGACGAGCAGTACTTC
CASFPSQGRDEQYF
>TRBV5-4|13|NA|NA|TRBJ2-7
TGTGCCAGCAGCTTGGTAGGGGTTGGCGAGCAGTACTTC
CASSLVGVGEQYF
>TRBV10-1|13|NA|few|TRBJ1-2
TGCGCCAGCAGTGAGACAGGAAACTATGGCTACACCTTC
CASSETGNYGYTF
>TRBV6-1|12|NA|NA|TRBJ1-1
TGTGCCAGCAGTGCCCACAGGGATGAAGCTTTCTTT
CASSAHRDEAFF
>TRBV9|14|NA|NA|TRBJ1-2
TGTGCCAGCAGCGTAGATCAGGGCCCCTATGGCTACACCTTC
CASSVDQGPYGYTF
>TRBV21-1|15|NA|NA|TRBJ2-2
TGTGCCAGCAGTCCAGCGCCGGCTAACACCGGGGAGCTGTTTTTT
CASSPAPANTGELFF
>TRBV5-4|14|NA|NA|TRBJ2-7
TGTGCCAGCAGCTCGCAGCGGGCCAGCTACGAGCAGTACTTC
CASSSQRASYEQYF
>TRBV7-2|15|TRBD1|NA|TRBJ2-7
TGTGCCAGCAGGTCCAATCCCCAGGGGGTGGGTGAGCAGTACTTC
CASRSNPQGVGEQYF
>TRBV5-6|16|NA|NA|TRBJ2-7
TGTGCCAGCAGCGTACAAGGTGGACAGCCTTACTACGAGCAGTACTTC
CASSVQGGQPYYEQYF
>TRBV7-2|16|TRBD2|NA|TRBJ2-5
TGTGCCAGCAGCGCGGGACTAGCTGGATACAAGGGGACCCAGTACTTC
CASSAGLAGYKGTQYF
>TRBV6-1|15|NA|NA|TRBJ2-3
TGTGCCAGCAGTGAATTCGTGACAGTGGCAGATACGCAGTATTTT
CASSEFVTVADTQYF
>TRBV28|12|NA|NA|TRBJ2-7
TGTGCCAGCAGTTCAGGAGGCCCCGAGCAGTACTTC
CASSSGGPEQYF
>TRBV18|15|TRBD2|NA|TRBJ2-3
TGTGCCAGCTCACCGGCCAGCGGGGGGGCATATACGCAGTATTTT
CASSPASGGAYTQYF